The sequence of this T cell receptor beta chain was determined in a study of cytomegalovirus exposure and HLA in healthy donors. Study-wide findings and caveats: When a later analysis was performed, an Asian-associated ancestry cluster reportedly had fewer N-insertions than the roughly 700-donor mean.

The CDR3 sequence is 14 residues long. Germline V CDR1 and CDR2: MGHDK, SYGVNS. Trimming took 8 bases from V and 5 from J; bases not matched to a gene: 7. Amplification used 60 Vbeta primers and 13 Jbeta primers. Here immunoSEQ multiplex PCR was the method, and the copy in TCRdb shows in-frame clones only, minus some. The repertoire holds 150,000 to 200,000 clones, around 76% seen once, with 0.9% to 1.1% in the top ten. As concerns this clone: Its antigen is undetermined.

Input material: PBMCs. This chain links TRBV25-1 with TRBJ1-4; 8 nucleotides match TRBD1. This TCR came from a woman in her forties in good health and CMV-seronegative. CDR3 nucleotides: TGTGCCAGCTGCGGACAGGGAGGGAATGAAAAACTGTTTTTT. Amino acid sequence: CASCGQGGNEKLFF.